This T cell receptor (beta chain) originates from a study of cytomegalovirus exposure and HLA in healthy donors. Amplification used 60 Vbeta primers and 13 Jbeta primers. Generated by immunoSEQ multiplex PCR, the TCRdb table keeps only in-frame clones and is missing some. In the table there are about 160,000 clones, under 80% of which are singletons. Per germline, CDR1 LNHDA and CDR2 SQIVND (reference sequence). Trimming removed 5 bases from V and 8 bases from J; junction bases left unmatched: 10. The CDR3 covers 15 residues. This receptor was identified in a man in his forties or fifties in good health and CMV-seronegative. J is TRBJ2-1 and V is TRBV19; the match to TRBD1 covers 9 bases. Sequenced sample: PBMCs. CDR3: CASSPGGQGRDEQFF. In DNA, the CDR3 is TGTGCCAGTAGTCCGGGGGGACAGGGAAGGGATGAGCAGTTCTTC.